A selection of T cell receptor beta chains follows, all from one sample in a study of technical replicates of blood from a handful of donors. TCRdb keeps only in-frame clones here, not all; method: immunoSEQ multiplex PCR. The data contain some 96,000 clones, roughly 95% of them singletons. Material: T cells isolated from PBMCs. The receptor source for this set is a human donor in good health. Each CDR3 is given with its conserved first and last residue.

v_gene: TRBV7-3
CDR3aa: CASSFGGGGYGYTF

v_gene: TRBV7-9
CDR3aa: CASSLNRQETQYF

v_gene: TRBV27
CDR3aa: CASTRQGESGELFF

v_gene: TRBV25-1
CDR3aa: CASSELGVGITATEAFF

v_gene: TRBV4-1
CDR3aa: CASSQITGGTEAFF

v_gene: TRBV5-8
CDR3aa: CASSWDRANTGELFF

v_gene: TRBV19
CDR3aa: CASSIRPGKVNTEAFF

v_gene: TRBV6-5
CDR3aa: CASSYGGRLMNTEAFF

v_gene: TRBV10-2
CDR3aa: CASSAGVGEKLFF

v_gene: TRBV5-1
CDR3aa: CASSSTSGMNEQFF

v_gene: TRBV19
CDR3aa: CASSIIASVSQHF

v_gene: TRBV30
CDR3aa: CAWSKTRHEAFF

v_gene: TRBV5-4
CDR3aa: CASSPPGVERTNEQYF

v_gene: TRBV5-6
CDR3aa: CASSSTELANYGYTF

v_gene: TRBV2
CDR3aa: CASSEGWEGLYEQYF

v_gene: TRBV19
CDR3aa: CASSMQQNTGELFF

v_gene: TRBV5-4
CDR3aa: CASSSGGQGTEAFF

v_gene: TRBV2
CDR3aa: CASLDRGRVSSEAFF

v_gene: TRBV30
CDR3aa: CAWSVQGLYEQYF

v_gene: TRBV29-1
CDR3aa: CSVVVQGKDTQYF

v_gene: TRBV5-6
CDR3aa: CASSWGRSLYEQYF

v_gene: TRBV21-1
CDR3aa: CASSKVGDRPSTYEQYF